These T cell receptor beta chains were read from a single sample in a study of control samples from healthy donors and cancer patients. Here immunoSEQ multiplex PCR was the method, and the copy in TCRdb shows in-frame clones only, minus some. The sample has fewer than 200,000 clones; about 91% are singletons. The sample consisted of blood. These receptors all come from a woman aged 30 to 39 in good health. Each CDR3 is given with its conserved first and last residue. The D gene is left open where the match is weak. Only some rows state a clone size, as once, few, many or a class for expanded clones.

few | TRBJ2-2 | TRBV5-6 | TRBD2 | TGTGCCAGCAGCGAGACTAGCGGGTACACCGGGGAGCTGTTTTTT | CASSETSGYTGELFF
- | TRBJ1-1 | TRBV27 | - | TGTGCCAGCAGTTTATGGCAGGGGTCGGGCACTGAAGCTTTCTTT | CASSLWQGSGTEAFF
- | TRBJ2-1 | TRBV6-4 | - | TGTGCCAGCAGTGACAAGGGGACGGGGAATGAGCAGTTCTTC | CASSDKGTGNEQFF
- | TRBJ2-3 | TRBV6-4 | TRBD2 | TGTGCCAGCAGTGCGGCGGTAGCGGGGGGAATAGGTACGCAGTATTTT | CASSAAVAGGIGTQYF
- | TRBJ2-7 | TRBV18 | - | TGTGCCAGCTCACCACCGGGCAAGTACTACGAGCAGTACTTC | CASSPPGKYYEQYF
- | TRBJ1-3 | TRBV5-4 | TRBD1 | TGTGCCAGCAGCTTGGGGGGACAGGTGGGAAACACCATATATTTT | CASSLGGQVGNTIYF
- | TRBJ1-5 | TRBV2 | - | TGTGCCAGCAGTGAGAAACGGAGCAATCAGCCCCAGCATTTT | CASSEKRSNQPQHF
- | TRBJ1-1 | TRBV4-2 | - | TGTGCCAGCAGCCAAGAGTGGCGGGGAGAAGCTTTCTTT | CASSQEWRGEAFF
- | TRBJ1-1 | TRBV19 | TRBD1 | TGTGCCTCGGACAGGGACGAAGCAACTGAAGCTTTCTTT | CASDRDEATEAFF
- | TRBJ1-6 | TRBV7-9 | - | TGTGCCAGCAGCTTAGGGAACTATAATTCACCCCTCCACTTT | CASSLGNYNSPLHF
- | TRBJ1-6 | TRBV5-1 | - | TGCGCCAGCAGTACCAGAAATAATTCACCCCTCCACTTT | CASSTRNNSPLHF
- | TRBJ2-1 | TRBV5-4 | TRBD2 | TGTGCCAGCAGCTTGGCCCTAGCGGGGGTTAGGAATGAGCAGTTCTTC | CASSLALAGVRNEQFF
- | TRBJ1-4 | TRBV15 | TRBD1 | TGTGCCACCAGCAGAACGACAGGGGGCCGTGAAAAACTGTTTTTT | CATSRTTGGREKLFF
- | TRBJ2-5 | TRBV9 | TRBD2 | TGTGCCAGCAGCGTAGGTCCAGCGGGGGGCGGGATCCAAGAGACCCAGTACTTC | CASSVGPAGGGIQETQYF
few | TRBJ1-6 | TRBV28 | - | TGTGCCAGCAGTTCCCGGCGGGCTAACCATTCACCCCTCCACTTT | CASSSRRANHSPLHF
- | TRBJ1-1 | TRBV15 | TRBD1 | TGTGCCACCAGCAGATCAGGACAGGGGTTACTGAACACTGAAGCTTTCTTT | CATSRSGQGLLNTEAFF
- | TRBJ2-5 | TRBV5-6 | - | TGTGCCAGCAGCTTCCTGGGGGCAGGGTCAGAGACCCAGTACTTC | CASSFLGAGSETQYF
- | TRBJ1-5 | TRBV28 | - | TGTGCCAGCAGTTTACTGAGGGGAGGTAGCAATCAGCCCCAGCATTTT | CASSLLRGGSNQPQHF
- | TRBJ1-4 | TRBV5-4 | - | TGTGCCAGCAGCTTGGGGGGAGTGGCAAATGAAAAACTGTTTTTT | CASSLGGVANEKLFF
- | TRBJ2-5 | TRBV5-1 | TRBD1 | TGCGCCAGCAGCTTAGGGGGCGCGTGGGAGACCCAGTACTTC | CASSLGGAWETQYF
- | TRBJ1-1 | TRBV19 | - | TGTGCCAGTACCAGGACCCGGGGGAACACTGAAGCTTTCTTT | CASTRTRGNTEAFF
once | TRBJ1-3 | TRBV9 | - | TGTGCCAGCAGCGTATCAGGCCACTCTGGAAACACCATATATTTT | CASSVSGHSGNTIYF
- | TRBJ2-5 | TRBV5-1 | - | TGCGCCAGCAGCTTTTCAGGGGTTCAAGAGACCCAGTACTTC | CASSFSGVQETQYF
- | TRBJ1-5 | TRBV4-1 | - | TGCGCCAGCAGCCAAGGGCAGAATAGCAATCAGCCCCAGCATTTT | CASSQGQNSNQPQHF
- | TRBJ2-1 | TRBV7-9 | - | TGTGCCAGCAGCCCTGTGGTAGCGGCACAGTACAATGAGCAGTTCTTC | CASSPVVAAQYNEQFF
- | TRBJ2-3 | TRBV28 | - | TGTGCCAGCAGTTTCTTGGACAAGAAAGGCACAGATACGCAGTATTTT | CASSFLDKKGTDTQYF
- | TRBJ1-2 | TRBV18 | - | TGTGCCAGCTCACCGGACAGTGTTCCCTATGGCTACACCTTC | CASSPDSVPYGYTF
- | TRBJ2-7 | TRBV5-8 | - | TGTGCCAGCAGCTTGGCGTTTTCCGGCGCAGGAACTTTCGAGCAGTACTTC | CASSLAFSGAGTFEQYF
- | TRBJ1-6 | TRBV19 | - | TGTGCCAGTACCACTGGGAGCCTCGCTGGAAATTCACCCCTCCACTTT | CASTTGSLAGNSPLHF
- | TRBJ2-7 | TRBV28 | - | TGTGCCAGCAGTTTACCACCGACCTACGAGCAGTACTTC | CASSLPPTYEQYF
few | TRBJ2-3 | TRBV20-1 | - | TGCAGTGTGATTAGCGGTACGCAGTATTTT | CSVISGTQYF
- | TRBJ2-3 | TRBV6-5 | TRBD1 | TGTGCCGGGGACAGGGGGGGCACAGATACGCAGTATTTT | CAGDRGGTDTQYF
- | TRBJ2-5 | TRBV25-1 | - | TGTGCCAGCGGATCACAAGGACGCAAGACCCAGTACTTC | CASGSQGRKTQYF
- | TRBJ1-1 | TRBV19 | - | TGTGCCAGTAGTACGAGGATAGGTAGTGAAGCTTTCTTT | CASSTRIGSEAFF
- | TRBJ1-5 | TRBV2 | - | TGTGCCAGCAGTCCGGACGGACAGAATCAGCCCCAGCATTTT | CASSPDGQNQPQHF
- | TRBJ2-7 | TRBV3-1/TRBV3-2 | TRBD2 | TGTGCCAGCAGCCAAGGGTTTAGCGGGACCTACGAGCAGTACTTC | CASSQGFSGTYEQYF
few | TRBJ1-5 | TRBV6-6 | TRBD1 | TGTGCCACCAGGGACAGGCCGTGGGGGGGTGGTCCCCAGCATTTT | CATRDRPWGGGPQHF
- | TRBJ2-2 | TRBV9 | - | TGTGCCAGCAGCCCCCGACAGGGAGGCGGCACCGGGGAGCTGTTTTTT | CASSPRQGGGTGELFF
- | TRBJ2-5 | TRBV7-9 | TRBD2 | TGTGCCAGCAGCCCCCTCGGGACTAGCGGAACCCAGACCCAGTACTTC | CASSPLGTSGTQTQYF
- | TRBJ2-3 | TRBV2 | TRBD2 | TGTGCCAGCAGTGAAGCGGGAGGGCCCACAGATACGCAGTATTTT | CASSEAGGPTDTQYF
- | TRBJ2-7 | TRBV7-9 | TRBD2 | TGTGCCAGCAGCTTAGTCGGACTAGCCCCCCACGAGCAGTACTTC | CASSLVGLAPHEQYF
- | TRBJ2-3 | TRBV5-6 | - | TGTGCCAGCAGCTACGGCGCCGGAGATACGCAGTATTTT | CASSYGAGDTQYF
once | TRBJ2-2 | TRBV19 | - | TGTGCCAGTAGTATTAGCAGGGGCGGGGAGCTGTTTTTT | CASSISRGGELFF
- | TRBJ1-5 | TRBV2 | - | TGTGCCAGCGCAATCTTGGGCAGTAGCAATCAGCCCCAGCATTTT | CASAILGSSNQPQHF
few | TRBJ2-4 | TRBV9 | - | TGTGCCAGCAGCGTATCCCCGGATGGAAACATTCAGTACTTC | CASSVSPDGNIQYF
- | TRBJ2-1 | TRBV9 | TRBD2 | TGTGCCAGCAGCGGAACTAGCGGGAGTTTCAATGAGCAGTTCTTC | CASSGTSGSFNEQFF
- | TRBJ1-1 | TRBV9 | TRBD1 | TGTGCCAGCAGCGCGGGAGACAGGGCTAGAACTGAAGCTTTCTTT | CASSAGDRARTEAFF